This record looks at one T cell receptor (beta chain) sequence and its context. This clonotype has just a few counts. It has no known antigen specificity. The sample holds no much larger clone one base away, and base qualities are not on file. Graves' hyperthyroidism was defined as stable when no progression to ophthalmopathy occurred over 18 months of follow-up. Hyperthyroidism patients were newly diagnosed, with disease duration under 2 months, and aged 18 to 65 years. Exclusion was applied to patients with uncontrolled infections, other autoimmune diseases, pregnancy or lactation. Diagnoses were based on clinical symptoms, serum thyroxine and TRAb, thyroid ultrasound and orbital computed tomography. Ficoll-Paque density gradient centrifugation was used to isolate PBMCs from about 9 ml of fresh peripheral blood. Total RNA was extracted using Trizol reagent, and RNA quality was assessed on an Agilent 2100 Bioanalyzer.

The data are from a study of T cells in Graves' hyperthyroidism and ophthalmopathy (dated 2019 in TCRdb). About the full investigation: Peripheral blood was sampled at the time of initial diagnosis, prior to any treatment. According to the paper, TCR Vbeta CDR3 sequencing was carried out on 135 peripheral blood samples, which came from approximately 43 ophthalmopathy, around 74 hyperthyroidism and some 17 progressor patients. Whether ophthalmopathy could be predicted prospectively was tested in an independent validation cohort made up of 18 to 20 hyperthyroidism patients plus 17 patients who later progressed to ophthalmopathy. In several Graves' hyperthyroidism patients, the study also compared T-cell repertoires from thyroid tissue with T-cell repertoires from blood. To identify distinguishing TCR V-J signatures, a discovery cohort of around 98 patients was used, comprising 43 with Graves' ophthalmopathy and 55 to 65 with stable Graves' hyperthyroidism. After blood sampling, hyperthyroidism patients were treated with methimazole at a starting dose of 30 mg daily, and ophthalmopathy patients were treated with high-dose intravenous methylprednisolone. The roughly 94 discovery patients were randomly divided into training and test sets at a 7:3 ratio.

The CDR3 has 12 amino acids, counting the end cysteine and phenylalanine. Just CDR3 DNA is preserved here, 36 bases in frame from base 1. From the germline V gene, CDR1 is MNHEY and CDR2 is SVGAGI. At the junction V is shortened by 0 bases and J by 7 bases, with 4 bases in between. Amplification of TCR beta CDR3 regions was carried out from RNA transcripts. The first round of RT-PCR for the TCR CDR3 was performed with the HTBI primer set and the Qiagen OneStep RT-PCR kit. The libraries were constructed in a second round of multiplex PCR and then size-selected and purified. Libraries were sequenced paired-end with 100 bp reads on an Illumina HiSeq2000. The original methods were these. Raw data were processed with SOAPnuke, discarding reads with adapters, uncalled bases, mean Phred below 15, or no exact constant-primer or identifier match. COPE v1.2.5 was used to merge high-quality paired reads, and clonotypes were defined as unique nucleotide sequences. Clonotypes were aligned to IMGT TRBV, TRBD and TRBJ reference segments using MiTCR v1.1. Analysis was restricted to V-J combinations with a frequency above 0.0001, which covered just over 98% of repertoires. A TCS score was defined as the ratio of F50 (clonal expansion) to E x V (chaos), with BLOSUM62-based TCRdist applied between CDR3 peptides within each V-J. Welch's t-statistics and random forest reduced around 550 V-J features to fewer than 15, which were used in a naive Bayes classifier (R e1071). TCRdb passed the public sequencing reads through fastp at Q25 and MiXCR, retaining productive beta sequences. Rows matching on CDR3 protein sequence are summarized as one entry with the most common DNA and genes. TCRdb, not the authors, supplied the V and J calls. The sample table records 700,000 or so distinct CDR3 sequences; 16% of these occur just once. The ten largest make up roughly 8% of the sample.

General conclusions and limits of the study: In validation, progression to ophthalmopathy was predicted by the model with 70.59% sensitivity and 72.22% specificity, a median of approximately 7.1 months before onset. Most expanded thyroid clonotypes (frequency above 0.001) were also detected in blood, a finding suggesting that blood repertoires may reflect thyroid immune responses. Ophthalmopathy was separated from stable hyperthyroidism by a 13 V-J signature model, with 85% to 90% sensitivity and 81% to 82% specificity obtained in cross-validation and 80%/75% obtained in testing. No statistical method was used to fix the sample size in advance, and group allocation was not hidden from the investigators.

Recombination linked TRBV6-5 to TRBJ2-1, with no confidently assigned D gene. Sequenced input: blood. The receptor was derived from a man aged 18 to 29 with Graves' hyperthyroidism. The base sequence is TGTGCCAGCAGTTACTCGATGAATGAGCAGTTCTTC. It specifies CASSYSMNEQFF.